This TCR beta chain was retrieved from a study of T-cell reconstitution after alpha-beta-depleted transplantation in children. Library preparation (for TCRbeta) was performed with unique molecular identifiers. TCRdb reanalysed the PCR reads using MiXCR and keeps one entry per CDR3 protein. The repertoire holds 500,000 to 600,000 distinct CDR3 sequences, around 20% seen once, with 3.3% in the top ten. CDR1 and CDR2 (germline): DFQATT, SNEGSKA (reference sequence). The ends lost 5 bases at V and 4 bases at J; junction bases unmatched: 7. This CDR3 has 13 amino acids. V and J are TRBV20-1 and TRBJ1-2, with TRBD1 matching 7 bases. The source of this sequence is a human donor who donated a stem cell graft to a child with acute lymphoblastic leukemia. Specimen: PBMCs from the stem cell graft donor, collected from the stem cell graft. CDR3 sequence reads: CSAASGTAYGYTF. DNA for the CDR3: TGCAGTGCTGCATCCGGGACAGCCTATGGCTACACCTTC.